These 2 T cell receptor beta chains share one sample of origin, sequenced in a study of T cell repertoires in cytomegalovirus infection. MiXCR was run by TCRdb on the reads, yielding one entry per CDR3 protein. The table records approximately 340,000 distinct CDR3 sequences, 25% to 35% of them present only once. What these receptors recognize is not known. The material was cultured PBMCs, obtained from culture after CMV antigen stimulation. The receptors originated from a human donor in good health (CMV status not recorded). Some clones in this sample may be carry-over from other donors' samples.

This clonotype has a single count. The rearrangement uses TRBV6-5 and TRBJ2-1, with D unclear. CDR1 is MNHEY and CDR2 is SVGAGI in the germline V gene. This CDR3 has 13 amino acids. Trimming stripped 7 bases from V and 2 bases from J, with 9 bases between. The CDR3 sequence is CASMTVTYNEQFF. CDR3 nucleotide sequence: TGTGCCAGCATGACCGTGACCTACAATGAGCAGTTCTTC.

The chain combines TRBV24-1 with TRBJ2-7, with D tentatively TRBD1 (6 bases). Trimming removed 3 bases at V and 5 bases at J, with 10 bases between. Germline V gene data show CDR1 as KGHDR and CDR2 as SFDVKD. There are 13 residues in the CDR3. This CDR3 is CATSDPQGNEQYF. The CDR3 nucleotides are TGTGCCACCAGTGATCCGCAGGGGAACGAGCAGTACTTC.